This T cell receptor (beta chain) was found in a study of breast tumors, draining lymph nodes, adjacent tissues. This clonotype showed up just a few times. The CDR3 loop spans 14 amino acids. The V and J ends lost 3 bases and 4 bases, in that order; junction bases with no gene match: 5. Samples came from axillary lymph nodes draining the breast cancer. Each CDR3 protein gets one entry after TCRdb re-called the multiplex PCR reads with MiXCR. Of some 100,000 distinct CDR3 sequences in the sample, about 20% were seen once. Sequencing was carried out using axillary lymph node tissue. This chain links TRBV12-3 or TRBV12-4 with TRBJ1-1, with 7 positions matching TRBD1. This receptor was identified in a female donor with breast cancer. Some clones in this sample may be carry-over from other donors' samples. CDR3 in amino acids: CASSFAAGGTEAFF. For the CDR3, the DNA is TGTGCCAGCAGTTTTGCCGCAGGGGGCACTGAAGCTTTCTTT.